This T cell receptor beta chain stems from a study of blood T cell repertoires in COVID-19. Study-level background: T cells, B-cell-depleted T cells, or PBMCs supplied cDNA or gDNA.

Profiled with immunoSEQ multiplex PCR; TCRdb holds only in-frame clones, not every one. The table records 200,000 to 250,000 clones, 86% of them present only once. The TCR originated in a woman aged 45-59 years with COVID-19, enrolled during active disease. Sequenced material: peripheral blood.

The CDR3 is CASSPLPGVETQYF. CDR3 in DNA: TGTGCCAGCAGCCCCCTGCCAGGGGTGGAGACCCAGTACTTC. The J gene is TRBJ2-5, the V gene TRBV7-2, with D possibly matching TRBD1 (6 bases). There are 14 residues in the CDR3. With 5 bases removed from V and 5 bases from J, the gap between germline ends came to 15 bases. Germline CDR1 is SGHTA and CDR2 is FQGNSA.